Listed below are T cell receptor beta chains from one sample, sequenced in a study of blood T cell repertoires in COVID-19. Only in-frame clones appear in the TCRdb table, and some are missing; sequencing was by immunoSEQ multiplex PCR. This table holds about 62,000 clones, about nine tenths found once. The sequencing input was peripheral blood. These TCRs come from a woman older than 75 with acute or convalescent COVID-19. Both conserved end residues are trimmed from each CDR3. The order of the fields is V gene, J gene, D gene, CDR3 protein. The D gene is left open where the match is weak.

TRBV19	TRBJ2-2	NA	ASKAGERTGELF
TRBV7-2	TRBJ2-7	TRBD1	ASSYRQGGEQY
TRBV15	TRBJ2-2	NA	ATNPTGKNTGELF
TRBV7-2	TRBJ2-4	NA	ASSFTGGPLGIQY
TRBV7-9	TRBJ2-1	TRBD2	ASTREMSSYNEQF
TRBV2	TRBJ1-6	TRBD1	ASRPQGLVNSPLH
TRBV4-2	TRBJ2-3	TRBD2	ASSPYGAGGQNTQY
TRBV5-1	TRBJ2-3	TRBD2	ASSLGAGVRTDTQY
TRBV28	TRBJ1-2	NA	ASSSTGGAKNGYT
TRBV5-4	TRBJ2-5	TRBD2	ASTARGLIQETQY
TRBV12-5	TRBJ2-5	NA	ASGLTTGSQETQY
TRBV24-1	TRBJ1-6	NA	ATSDLWEEPSPLH
TRBV28	TRBJ1-4	TRBD1	ASSSLSGGTNEKLF
TRBV6-2/TRBV6-3	TRBJ1-2	TRBD1	ASSAPGGNYGYT